Below, 24 T cell receptor beta chains from the same sample are listed, as sequenced in a study of human T cells and chemical hapten exposure. It was from unfractionated whole blood that total RNA was extracted. TCRdb used MiXCR to reprocess the 5' RACE reads, holding one entry per CDR3 protein. The sample has 110,000 or so distinct CDR3 sequences, approximately 20% seen once. Source of these receptors: a human donor in good health.

This clonotype was detected a few times. The chain employs TRBV28 and TRBJ2-2; tentative D call: TRBD2 (5 bases). The germline V gene encodes CDR1 MDHEN and CDR2 SYDVKM. The CDR3 covers 15 residues. V shed 5 bases and J shed 6 bases, with 16 bases lying between them. The CDR3 region has the DNA TGTGCCAGCAGTCCCACTAGATTGGTGGCCGGGGAGCTGTTTTTT. Translation: CASSPTRLVAGELFF.

This clonotype occurred many times. J is TRBJ2-7 and V is TRBV4-1; TRBD1 agrees at 8 bases. With 1 base clipped from V and 4 bases from J, the junction kept 6 bases outside the gene matches. This CDR3 region has 15 residues. Germline CDR1 reads MGHRA; CDR2 reads YSYEKL. This chain's CDR3 is CASSQVRTGRYEQYF. The CDR3 DNA follows: TGCGCCAGCAGCCAAGTGAGGACAGGGAGGTACGAGCAGTACTTC.

This clonotype was seen a handful of times. The gene calls are TRBV11-2 and TRBJ1-4; TRBD1 is a possible D gene (5 bases). This CDR3 spans 13 amino acids. Trimming took off 3 bases at V and 4 bases at J, with 6 bases between the two ends. CDR1 is SGHAT, CDR2 FQNNGV, per germline. The CDR3 here is CASSLGVNEKLFF. The CDR3 DNA reads TGTGCCAGCAGCTTGGGGGTTAATGAAAAACTGTTTTTT.

CDR3 loop: CSVPGVSKNIQYF. CDR3 coding DNA: TGCAGCGTGCCCGGAGTCTCCAAAAACATTCAGTACTTC. The chain recombines TRBV29-1 with TRBJ2-4; unclear D gene. CDR3 length: 13 amino acids. V was cut by 6 bases and J by 2 bases, with 11 bases left in between. CDR1 is SQVTM, CDR2 ANQGSEA, per germline.

The V gene is TRBV20-1, the J gene TRBJ2-5; 16 nucleotides match TRBD2. The junction had 5 bases not matched to a gene; V was cut back by 5 bases and J by 5 bases. In germline, CDR1 is DFQATT, CDR2 SNEGSKA (reference sequence). The CDR3 is 15 residues long. As DNA, the CDR3 is TGCAGTGCTCCGGGACTAGCGGGAGGGGTTGAGACCCAGTACTTC. As protein: CSAPGLAGGVETQYF.

This clonotype has a handful of counts. CDR3 DNA: TGTGCCACCAGTGATTCCGGGGCAAGCACTGAAGCTTTCTTT. Translating gives CATSDSGASTEAFF. The chain recombines TRBV24-1 with TRBJ1-1; a possible D gene is TRBD1 (5 bases). Trimming removed 2 bases at V and 4 bases at J, with 10 bases between. Germline assignment: CDR1 KGHDR and CDR2 SFDVKD. This CDR3 contains 14 residues.

V gene TRBV12-3 or TRBV12-4 combines with J gene TRBJ2-7; 7 nucleotides agree with TRBD2. The CDR3 has 12 residues. V dropped 5 bases and J dropped 9; count of bases not matched to a gene: 7. The CDR3: CASSLGGVGQYF. The CDR3 DNA sequence: TGTGCCAGCAGTCTTGGGGGGGTAGGGCAGTACTTC.

The chain has TRBV29-1 and TRBJ2-3; 9 positions match TRBD2. The germline V gene encodes CDR1 SQVTM and CDR2 ANQGSEA. The J segment lost 4 bases and the V segment lost 7 bases, leaving 15 bases of the junction unmatched. CDR3 size: 16 residues. The CDR3 nucleotides read TGCAGCGCCGTGGGGGCGGCTAGCGGGAAATCAGATACGCAGTATTTT. Protein sequence: CSAVGAASGKSDTQYF.

The chain links TRBV27 to TRBJ1-6; no definite D call. The CDR3 totals 11 residues. V dropped 2 bases and J dropped 10 bases, with 3 bases sitting between them. The germline V gene has CDR1 MNHEY and CDR2 SMNVEV (reference sequence). The CDR3 coding sequence is TGTGCCAGCAGTTTAAGGTCACCCCTCCACTTT. It codes for CASSLRSPLHF.

This clonotype was observed a handful of times. This chain joins TRBV6-2 or TRBV6-3 and TRBJ1-1; no clear D. This CDR3 has 15 amino acids. V was shortened by 0 bases and J by 5 bases, with 13 bases between the two germline ends. The germline V gene encodes CDR1 MNHEY and CDR2 SVGEGT. In DNA, the CDR3 is TGTGCCAGCAGTTACTCGATACGGGCCGGAACTGAAGCTTTCTTT. It yields the protein CASSYSIRAGTEAFF.

This clonotype occurred a few times. The chain couples TRBV24-1 to TRBJ1-5; D is ambiguous. The germline CDR1 and CDR2 sequences are KGHDR and SFDVKD. The CDR3 contains 13 residues. Deletions cut 2 bases from V and 4 bases from J, with 5 bases between. CDR3: CATSDSINQPQHF. Here the CDR3 DNA reads TGTGCCACCAGTGATTCGATAAATCAGCCCCAGCATTTT.

V and J are TRBV4-2 and TRBJ2-1; D is unresolved. From germline, CDR1 is LGHNA and CDR2 YNFKEQ. This CDR3 contains 14 residues. V lost 0 bases and J 12 bases, leaving 15 bases between the germline ends. In DNA form, the CDR3 reads TGTGCCAGCAGCCAAGATACCTTAGCCCCTTGGCAGTTCTTC. It specifies CASSQDTLAPWQFF.

Turning to this clonotype: A junction boundary mismatches the germline segment, possibly from a read error. The chain couples TRBV20-1 to TRBJ1-2; D gene unclear. CDR1 is DFQATT and CDR2 is SNEGSKA in the germline V gene (reference sequence). This CDR3 comprises 13 residues. The CDR3 region is CSARDPLNYGDTF. DNA of the CDR3: TGCAGTGCTAGAGACCCACTTAACTATGGCGACACCTTC.

The chain has TRBV7-2 and TRBJ2-2; 13 bases are a match to TRBD2. In germline, CDR1 is SGHTA, CDR2 FQGNSA. Trimming removed 2 bases from V and 4 bases from J; junction bases left unmatched: 10. The CDR3 runs to 19 residues. Written as DNA, the CDR3 is TGTGCCAGCAGCTTACCGATGGGACTAGCGGGAAGAAGCACCGGGGAGCTGTTTTTT. Its translation: CASSLPMGLAGRSTGELFF. The whole variable domain, remainder taken from reference TRBV7-2 and TRBJ2-2, is GAGVSQSPSNKVTEKGKDVELRCDPISGHTALYWYRQSLGQGLEFLIYFQGNSAPDKSGLPSDRFSAERTGGSVSTLTIQRTQQEDSAVYLCASSLPMGLAGRSTGELFFGEGSRLTVL.

This chain links TRBV6-1 with TRBJ1-5; 9 positions agree with TRBD1. Germline values: CDR1 MNHNS, CDR2 SASEGT. Trimming took 6 bases from V and 1 from J; bases not matched to a gene: 10. CDR3 size: 17 residues. The CDR3 region has the DNA TGTGCCAGCAGCCCCGGGACAGGGATGGGAAGCAATCAGCCCCAGCATTTT. This gives the protein CASSPGTGMGSNQPQHF.

The chain employs TRBV6-5 and TRBJ1-1; no clear D gene. The length of the CDR3 is 13 residues. V dropped 2 bases and J dropped 1 base, with 5 bases sitting between them. In germline, CDR1 is MNHEY, CDR2 SVGAGI. CDR3 residues: CASSYQKNTEAFF. The CDR3 DNA is TGTGCCAGCAGTTACCAGAAGAACACTGAAGCTTTCTTT.

This clonotype was found many times. The rearrangement links TRBV30 to TRBJ1-1; perhaps TRBD1 as D (5 bases). The CDR3 runs to 12 residues. Trimming removed 3 bases at V and 8 bases at J, with 13 bases between. CDR1 and CDR2 (germline): GTSNPN, SVGIG (reference sequence). CDR3 protein: CAWREEGTEAFF. The CDR3 nucleotides read TGTGCCTGGAGGGAGGAGGGGACGGAAGCTTTCTTT.

The chain carries TRBV20-1 and TRBJ2-1; 8 bases agree with TRBD2. Germline CDR1 is DFQATT and CDR2 is SNEGSKA (reference sequence). The V gene end was trimmed by 6 bases and the J gene end by 7 bases; junction bases not matched to a gene: 17. This CDR3 is built from 16 residues. The CDR3 bases are TGCAGTGCCTACACTGTACAAGCGGGAGCCCAAAATGAGCAGTTCTTC. This encodes CSAYTVQAGAQNEQFF.

This clonotype was observed a few times. V usage is TRBV5-1 and J usage is TRBJ1-1; D unresolved. V was pared by 4 bases and J by 3 bases, with 7 bases between. CDR1 is SGHRS and CDR2 is YFSETQ in the germline V gene. CDR3 length equals 12 residues. CDR3: CASSPGYTEAFF. The CDR3 DNA reads TGCGCCAGCAGCCCCGGGTACACTGAAGCTTTCTTT.

This sequence joins TRBV30 and TRBJ1-4, with TRBD1 as a possible D gene (5 bases). The CDR3 length is 15 residues. Trimming left V 3 bases short and J 0 bases short, with 11 bases between. Looked up from germline, CDR1 is GTSNPN and CDR2 is SVGIG (reference sequence). The CDR3 nucleotides read TGTGCCTGGAGACCTAGGGGTGCAACTAATGAAAAACTGTTTTTT. This gives the protein CAWRPRGATNEKLFF.

The V gene is TRBV18, the J gene TRBJ1-4; 8 bases line up with TRBD1. This CDR3 is built from 15 residues. J lost 7 bases, V lost 3 bases, and 7 bases had no gene match. Germline assignment: CDR1 KGHSH and CDR2 LQKENI. The CDR3 spells CASSPNRGSAEKLFF. The CDR3 DNA reads TGTGCCAGCTCACCCAACAGGGGGTCCGCTGAAAAACTGTTTTTT.

This chain joins TRBV6-6 and TRBJ2-1, with 10 bases aligning to TRBD2. The germline CDR1 and CDR2 sequences are MNHNY and SVGAGI (reference sequence). The CDR3 consists of 15 residues. The junction had 6 bases not matched to a gene; V was cut back by 3 bases and J by 7 bases. The DNA of the CDR3 is TGTGCCAGCAGTTATGGGCTAGCGGGAGTAAATGAGCAGTTCTTC. Amino acid sequence: CASSYGLAGVNEQFF.

The V gene is TRBV29-1, the J gene TRBJ1-1; weak D call: TRBD1 (5 bases). Germline CDR1 and CDR2: SQVTM and ANQGSEA. The CDR3 has 16 residues. The V end lost 6 bases, the J end lost 0 bases, and 20 bases lay between the germline ends. CDR3 sequence: CSVTLLGGAMNTEAFF. The CDR3, as DNA: TGCAGCGTCACCCTCCTCGGCGGGGCCATGAACACTGAAGCTTTCTTT.

The rearrangement joins TRBV10-3 to TRBJ1-1; a weak D match, TRBD1 (6 bases). The CDR3 consists of 12 residues. Looked up from germline, CDR1 is ENHRY and CDR2 is SYGVKD. Trimming took 3 bases from V and 5 from J, leaving 7 bases between them. CDR3: CAISDRGTEAFF. CDR3 sequence (DNA): TGTGCCATCAGTGACAGGGGTACTGAAGCTTTCTTT.